This TCR beta chain appears in the sequencing data of a study of T cells in Graves' hyperthyroidism and ophthalmopathy. Researchers amplified the TCR beta CDR3 regions from RNA transcripts. With the HTBI primer set, the TCR CDR3 went through a first round of RT-PCR. TCRdb re-analysed the multiplex PCR reads in MiXCR, keeping a single row per CDR3 protein. This sample yields a few hundred thousand distinct CDR3 sequences, of which around 45% are seen a single time; around 19% belongs to the top ten. The study, taken as a whole, reports: Blood also showed most of the thyroid clonotypes that were expanded above 0.001. The authors' 13 V-J model separated ophthalmopathy from stable hyperthyroidism.

From germline, CDR1 is SGHNT and CDR2 YYREEE (reference sequence). The CDR3 spans 18 residues. V lost 4 bases and J lost 1; bases outside the gene matches: 11. Turning to this clonotype: Its specificity is not known.

The chain has TRBV5-4 and TRBJ2-5, with 12 bases identical to TRBD2. The clonotype originates from an adult woman with Graves' disease, either hyperthyroidism or ophthalmopathy (not recorded which). Sample: peripheral blood or thyroid tissue (not recorded which). The CDR3 DNA sequence: TGTGCCAGCAGCCCCCGGGCTAGCGGGAGGGCTGCCCAAGAGACCCAGTACTTC. Translation gives CASSPRASGRAAQETQYF.